What follows are 25 T cell receptor beta chains derived from one specimen sequenced in a study of response to subunit inactivated influenza vaccine. TCRdb re-called the RT-PCR reads with MiXCR, one entry per CDR3 protein. This table has hundreds of thousands of distinct CDR3 sequences, around 8% appearing once. The material sequenced was PBMCs from blood, taken around 25 months after vaccination. The receptors were sampled from a man aged 45 to 75 who received an inactivated influenza vaccine.

This clonotype appeared many times. V and J are TRBV5-1 and TRBJ2-7; D may be TRBD1 or TRBD2 (6 bases each). Germline CDR1 is SGHRS and CDR2 is YFSETQ. The germline V and J ends were trimmed by 4 bases and 5 bases, with 16 bases remaining between them. This CDR3 region has 14 residues. DNA for the CDR3: TGCGCCAGCAGCCCGGGGGCAGGGTTCAACGAGCAGTACTTC. Translated, it gives CASSPGAGFNEQYF.

This clonotype was seen at least ten times. This chain joins TRBV3-1 and TRBJ2-7; 8 bases line up with TRBD1. J was trimmed by 1 base and V by 1 base; bases with no gene match: 6. CDR1 LGHDT and CDR2 YNNKEL come from the germline V gene (reference sequence). CDR3 length: 16 amino acids. The DNA of the CDR3 is TGTGCCAGCAGCCAAGGCCAGGGGGCAAAGTCCTACGAGCAGTACTTC. As protein: CASSQGQGAKSYEQYF.

This clonotype has a handful of counts. The chain has TRBV6-2 or TRBV6-3 and TRBJ2-3; 7 bases are shared with TRBD2. Germline lookup yields CDR1 MNHEY and CDR2 SVGEGT. V was pared by 6 bases and J by 1 base, with 7 bases of the junction left unmatched. There are 15 residues in the CDR3. CDR3 protein: CASRKLASGTDTQYF. The CDR3, as DNA: TGTGCCAGCAGAAAACTAGCGTCGGGCACAGATACGCAGTATTTT.

The chain has TRBV6-2 or TRBV6-3 and TRBJ2-5, with TRBD2 matching 10 bases. The V gene end was trimmed by 5 bases and the J gene end by 2 bases; junction bases not matched to a gene: 5. This CDR3 is built from 15 residues. Germline-derived CDR1 and CDR2 are MNHEY and SVGEGT. CDR3 in amino acids: CASSPLAGAQETQYF. The CDR3 DNA follows: TGTGCCAGCAGTCCGCTAGCGGGGGCTCAAGAGACCCAGTACTTC.

This chain uses TRBV6-6 with TRBJ2-3, with D perhaps TRBD1 or TRBD2 (7 bases each). The CDR3 totals 13 residues. Germline V lookup: CDR1 MNHNY, CDR2 SVGAGI (reference sequence). V dropped 8 bases and J dropped 5 bases, with 14 bases sitting between them. Here the CDR3 reads CASGRGRIDTQYF. The CDR3 DNA is TGTGCCAGCGGGAGGGGGCGAATAGATACGCAGTATTTT.

Many counts were recorded for this clonotype. J is TRBJ2-7 and V is TRBV12-3 or TRBV12-4; no definite D call. Trimming took 4 bases from V and 3 from J, leaving 7 bases between them. This CDR3 spans 12 amino acids. CDR3 bases: TGTGCCAGCAGTTCACCGAGCTACGAGCAGTACTTC. Translated: CASSSPSYEQYF.

The table lists this clonotype with a few counts. The genes are TRBV18 and TRBJ2-5; TRBD1 might be the D (5 bases). V shed 1 base and J shed 1 base, with 7 bases lying between them. Germline CDR1 and CDR2: KGHSH and LQKENI. The CDR3 runs 14 residues. The CDR3 nucleotides read TGTGCCAGCTCACCACGCAGGGTCCAAGAGACCCAGTACTTC. Residues: CASSPRRVQETQYF.

The V gene is TRBV6-1, the J gene TRBJ1-1; TRBD1 might be the D (5 bases). Trimming cost V 6 bases and J 3 bases, with 14 bases left between them. CDR1 and CDR2 from the germline V gene are MNHNS and SASEGT. The CDR3 length is 14 residues. CDR3 sequence reads: CASSEGWGYTEAFF. The CDR3 DNA sequence: TGTGCCAGCAGCGAGGGTTGGGGGTACACTGAAGCTTTCTTT.

This clonotype occurred a few times. The chain employs TRBV5-1 and TRBJ2-7; 7 positions match TRBD2. V shed 2 bases and J 2 bases; nucleotides not matched to a gene: 1. The length of the CDR3 is 13 residues. Germline lookup yields CDR1 SGHRS and CDR2 YFSETQ. The CDR3 DNA is TGCGCCAGCAGCTTTGGGGGGGCCTACGAGCAGTACTTC. Amino acid sequence: CASSFGGAYEQYF.

V and J are TRBV18 and TRBJ2-7; possible D gene TRBD2, 6 bases. The V gene lost 4 bases and the J gene lost 2 bases, with 18 bases spanning the gap. Germline CDR1 KGHSH, CDR2 LQKENI. CDR3 length equals 16 residues. For the CDR3, the DNA is TGTGCCAGCTCACAGTCCCTCGGGACTGGGACCTACGAGCAGTACTTC. Translated, it gives CASSQSLGTGTYEQYF. Variable domain in full (rest from reference TRBV18 and TRBJ2-7): NAGVMQNPRHLVRRRGQEARLRCSPMKGHSHVYWYRQLPEEGLKFMVYLQKENIIDESGMPKERFSAEFPKEGPSILRIQQVVRGDSAAYFCASSQSLGTGTYEQYFGPGTRLTVT.

This clonotype was seen many times. The chain has TRBV6-2 or TRBV6-3 and TRBJ2-7; no reliable D call. Germline V gene lookup returns CDR1 MNHEY and CDR2 SVGEGT. The CDR3 has 14 residues. Trimming cost V 7 bases and J 8 bases, with 21 bases left between them. DNA for the CDR3: TGTGCCAGCACTCAGCGCCCATCGGAAGGGAAGCAGTACTTC. It encodes CASTQRPSEGKQYF.

This clonotype showed up just a few times. The J gene is TRBJ1-5, the V gene TRBV5-5; D is unclear. The germline V and J ends were trimmed by 4 bases and 0 bases, with 14 bases remaining between them. Germline V gene data show CDR1 as SGHKS and CDR2 as YYEKEE (reference sequence). CDR3 length: 16 amino acids. CDR3 protein: CASSLGPSYSNQPQHF. In DNA, the CDR3 is TGTGCCAGCAGCCTCGGCCCGAGTTATAGCAATCAGCCCCAGCATTTT.

This chain uses TRBV7-9 with TRBJ1-4; D might be TRBD1 (5 bases). The V end lost 5 bases, the J end lost 5 bases, and 15 bases lay between the germline ends. The CDR3 covers 15 residues. Germline CDR1 is SEHNR and CDR2 is FQNEAQ (reference sequence). The DNA for the CDR3 is TGTGCCAGCAGCCGAGAAGGACACGCAAATGAAAAACTGTTTTTT. Amino acid sequence: CASSREGHANEKLFF.

The chain carries TRBV10-3 and TRBJ2-1; TRBD2 agrees at 10 bases. This CDR3 has 15 amino acids. V trimming: 3 bases; J trimming: 7 bases; junction bases outside the gene matches: 6. Germline-derived CDR1 and CDR2 are ENHRY and SYGVKD. CDR3 nucleotide sequence: TGTGCCATCAGTGAACCACTAGCGGGACGAAATGAGCAGTTCTTC. It yields the protein CAISEPLAGRNEQFF.

The chain carries TRBV20-1 and TRBJ1-4; weak D call: TRBD1 (6 bases). The germline V and J ends were trimmed by 0 bases and 7 bases, with 12 bases remaining between them. This CDR3 contains 14 residues. Germline V lookup: CDR1 DFQATT, CDR2 SNEGSKA (reference sequence). CDR3 bases: TGCAGTGCTAGAGATCTTCGGGACACTGAAAAACTGTTTTTT. It specifies CSARDLRDTEKLFF.

This clonotype has a count of ten or more. This chain connects TRBV7-2 to TRBJ2-3; D might be TRBD1 (6 bases). This CDR3 region has 16 residues. Germline lookup yields CDR1 SGHTA and CDR2 FQGNSA. The ends were cut back, 4 bases at V and 2 bases at J, with 16 bases in the middle. The CDR3, as DNA: TGTGCCAGCAGCTCCCAGGGGTCAAAGTCCACAGATACGCAGTATTTT. Its protein is CASSSQGSKSTDTQYF.

This clonotype was observed a handful of times. The chain employs TRBV20-1 and TRBJ1-2; D unclear. CDR1 is DFQATT and CDR2 is SNEGSKA in the germline V gene (reference sequence). The germline V and J ends were trimmed by 0 bases and 4 bases, with 12 bases remaining between them. The CDR3 extends over 14 amino acids. In nucleotides, the CDR3 is TGCAGTGCTAGAGACAGGCGCTTCAGCTATGGCTACACCTTC. The encoded protein is CSARDRRFSYGYTF.

In its sample, this clonotype was seen a few times. The chain is built from TRBV5-1 and TRBJ1-6, with 8 bases matching TRBD1. CDR1 and CDR2 from the germline V gene are SGHRS and YFSETQ. V was clipped by 6 bases and J by 8 bases; unmatched bases: 7. CDR3 size: 14 residues. The CDR3 loop reads CASTTGGNDSPLHF. The CDR3 nucleotides read TGCGCCAGCACAACAGGGGGGAACGATTCACCCCTCCACTTT.

Details on this clonotype: The CDR3 carries no conserved terminal phenylalanine or tryptophan, so it likely arises from a read error. The chain recombines TRBV27 with TRBJ2-1; 9 bases align to TRBD2. Germline values: CDR1 MNHEY, CDR2 SMNVEV (reference sequence). The CDR3 spans 16 residues. With V trimmed by 3 bases and J by 6 bases, 9 bases remained unmatched. The CDR3: CASSFLSGRSGNEQFI. The DNA for the CDR3 is TGTGCCAGCAGTTTCCTTAGCGGGAGAAGTGGCAATGAGCAGTTCATC.

In its sample, this clonotype was seen many times. The gene calls are TRBV12-3 or TRBV12-4 and TRBJ2-1; possible D gene TRBD2, 5 bases. V lost 6 bases and J lost 6, with 12 bases in between. This CDR3 has 13 residues. The CDR3 nucleotides read TGTGCCAGCAGCTTTACTACTAGCAATGAGCAGTTCTTC. It is translated as CASSFTTSNEQFF.

Notes on this clonotype: An end of the junction differs from the germline gene, which may be a read error. The chain has TRBV4-2 and TRBJ2-2; either TRBD1 or TRBD2 may supply D (5 bases each). The CDR3 consists of 13 residues. The germline V gene has CDR1 LGHNA and CDR2 YNFKEQ. In nucleotides, the CDR3 is TGTGCCAGCAGCCAATTGGGTTTGGGGGAGCTGCTTTTT. Protein sequence: CASSQLGLGELLF.

This clonotype was seen a few times. The chain recombines TRBV20-1 with TRBJ2-3; either TRBD1 or TRBD2 may supply D (5 bases each). The CDR3 is made up of 12 amino acids. V was cut by 2 bases and J by 4 bases, with 7 bases left in between. Germline V gene lookup returns CDR1 DFQATT and CDR2 SNEGSKA (reference sequence). The CDR3 region has the DNA TGCAGTGCTAGAAGAGGGGCAGATACGCAGTATTTT. Amino acid sequence: CSARRGADTQYF.

This clonotype has at least ten counts. This rearrangement joins TRBV5-5 to TRBJ2-2; no clear D gene. The CDR3 extends over 13 amino acids. Between the trimmed V and J ends, which lost 3 bases and 8 bases, there was a span of 11 bases. Germline lookup yields CDR1 SGHKS and CDR2 YYEKEE (reference sequence). Written as DNA, the CDR3 is TGTGCCAGCAGCTCCTTAGTAGTTGGGGAGCTGTTTTTT. Translated, it gives CASSSLVVGELFF.

V usage is TRBV7-2 and J usage is TRBJ2-2; 7 positions match TRBD2. Germline-derived CDR1 and CDR2 are SGHTA and FQGNSA. V lost 7 bases, J lost 3 bases, and 8 bases stayed unmatched. This CDR3 is built from 15 residues. The DNA for the CDR3 is TGTGCCAGCACCTCCGAGCGGGATTACACCGGGGAGCTGTTTTTT. Its protein is CASTSERDYTGELFF.

This chain links TRBV12-3 or TRBV12-4 with TRBJ2-1; 9 bases are shared with TRBD1. The V and J ends lost 7 bases and 7 bases, in that order; junction bases with no gene match: 8. This CDR3 region has 14 residues. This CDR3 is CASNAGTGRNEQFF. CDR3 DNA: TGTGCCAGCAACGCCGGGACAGGGAGAAATGAGCAGTTCTTC.